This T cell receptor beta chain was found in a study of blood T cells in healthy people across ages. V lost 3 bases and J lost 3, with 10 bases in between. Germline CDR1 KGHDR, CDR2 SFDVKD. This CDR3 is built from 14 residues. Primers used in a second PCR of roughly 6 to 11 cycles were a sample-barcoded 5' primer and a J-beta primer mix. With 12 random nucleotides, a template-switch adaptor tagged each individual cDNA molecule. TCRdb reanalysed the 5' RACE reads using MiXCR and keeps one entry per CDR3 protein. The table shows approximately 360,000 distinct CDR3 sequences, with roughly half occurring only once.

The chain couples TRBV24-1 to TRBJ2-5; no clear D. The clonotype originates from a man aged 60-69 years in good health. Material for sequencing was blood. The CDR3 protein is CATSDPRPEETQYF. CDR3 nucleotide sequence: TGTGCCACCAGTGATCCTCGGCCGGAAGAGACCCAGTACTTC.